The clone carrying this TCR beta chain appeared many times. Antigen unknown. The data derive from a study of T cells after yellow fever vaccination. Study results and caveats: The study noted that FACS-sorted repertoires could contain abundant clonotypes contaminating from the bulk population.

Production of TCR cDNA was by 5'RACE template switching, which also added a universal primer site and UMIs. In TCRdb, the 5' RACE reads were re-called with MiXCR into one record per CDR3 protein. This table has fewer than 350,000 distinct CDR3 sequences, more than 8.5% appearing once. The germline V gene encodes CDR1 MNHEY and CDR2 SMNVEV (reference sequence). The V gene lost 4 bases and the J gene lost 3 bases, with 12 bases spanning the gap. CDR3 length: 15 amino acids. The rearrangement links TRBV27 to TRBJ1-4; no definite D call. The clonotype originates from a man younger than 35 who received the YFV17D yellow fever vaccine. Here the sequenced sample was PBMCs, taken on the day of the first yellow fever vaccination. CDR3 DNA sequence: TGTGCCAGCAGTTCCCCAACTCCAGCTAATGAAAAACTGTTTTTT. Translating it yields CASSSPTPANEKLFF.